Below, 9 T cell receptor beta chains from the same sample are listed, as sequenced in a study of T cell changes during pregnancy in multiple sclerosis (dated 2019 in TCRdb). The library came from the immunoSEQ multiplex PCR assay. TCRdb obtained this table from immuneACCESS and retained in-frame rearrangements with V and J assigned. These tables miss some clones; where compared with another copy, unresolved V genes account for less than half of the shortfall, and the remainder is unexplained. The sample records 65,000 to 95,000 clones, under 95% of which are singletons. The ten largest clones take up just over 2.5% of the sample. The input for sequencing was peripheral blood, taken after pregnancy. The receptors were gathered from a female donor in good health, enrolled as a control in a pregnancy study.

The J gene is TRBJ2-2, the V gene TRBV7-2; the match to TRBD2 covers 13 bases. V gave up 5 bases and J gave up 6 bases; unmatched junction bases: 12. CDR3 length: 18 amino acids. The germline CDR1 and CDR2 sequences are SGHTA and FQGNSA. CDR3 DNA sequence: TGTGCCAGCAGCCTAGGACTAGCGGGGGCTCTGGGCTCCGGGGAGCTGTTTTTT. The encoded protein is CASSLGLAGALGSGELFF. Full variable domain (missing parts from reference TRBV7-2 and TRBJ2-2): GAGVSQSPSNKVTEKGKDVELRCDPISGHTALYWYRQSLGQGLEFLIYFQGNSAPDKSGLPSDRFSAERTGGSVSTLTIQRTQQEDSAVYLCASSLGLAGALGSGELFFGEGSRLTVL.

The rearrangement uses TRBV5-6 and TRBJ2-7; D not resolved. Germline CDR1 reads SGHDT; CDR2 reads YYEEEE. The CDR3 length is 13 residues. V lost 6 bases and J lost 7, with 17 bases in between. This chain's CDR3 is CASISPIYGEQYF. For the CDR3, the DNA is TGTGCCAGCATTTCCCCGATATACGGGGAGCAGTACTTC.

This chain's CDR3 is CASSGTGFNYGYTF. CDR3 DNA sequence: TGTGCCAGCAGCGGGACAGGATTTAACTATGGCTACACCTTC. The chain uses TRBV13 and TRBJ1-2; 8 bases align to TRBD1. V lost 5 bases to trimming and J lost 1 base; unmatched junction nucleotides: 3. The CDR3 sequence is 14 residues long. Germline CDR1 reads PRHDT; CDR2 reads FYEKMQ (reference sequence).

The chain uses TRBV28 and TRBJ2-5, with D tentatively TRBD2 (7 bases). The CDR3 is 16 amino acids. V shed 0 bases and J shed 5 bases, with 16 bases lying between them. The germline gives CDR1 MDHEN, CDR2 SYDVKM. For the CDR3, the DNA is TGTGCCAGCAGTTTATGGGCAGGGGAGGGAGATGAGACCCAGTACTTC. Its protein product is CASSLWAGEGDETQYF.

The chain combines TRBV27 with TRBJ2-2, with TRBD2 matching 12 bases. The CDR3 runs 15 residues. The germline V gene has CDR1 MNHEY and CDR2 SMNVEV (reference sequence). V lost 6 bases to trimming and J lost 7 bases; unmatched junction nucleotides: 6. The CDR3 bases are TGTGCCAGCAGAACCCTAGCGGGGGGGCGCGGGGAGCTGTTTTTT. Amino acid sequence: CASRTLAGGRGELFF.

The chain combines TRBV29-1 with TRBJ1-5; D gene unclear. Per germline, CDR1 SQVTM and CDR2 ANQGSEA. V was clipped by 4 bases and J by 5 bases, with 9 bases between them. This CDR3 is built from 12 residues. The CDR3 is CSVAASDQPQHF. CDR3 nucleotide sequence: TGCAGCGTTGCTGCTTCGGATCAGCCCCAGCATTTT.

This sequence joins TRBV4-2 and TRBJ2-7, with 10 positions matching TRBD2. Per germline, CDR1 LGHNA and CDR2 YNFKEQ. The CDR3 is 17 amino acids. Germline trimming cut 1 base from V and 1 base from J; bases unmatched to any gene: 7. The DNA for the CDR3 is TGTGCCAGCAGCCAAGTTCAAGCGGGAGGGCTTTCCTACGAGCAGTACTTC. Its protein product is CASSQVQAGGLSYEQYF.

The chain couples TRBV6-5 to TRBJ2-1; D might be TRBD1 (6 bases). V was pared by 6 bases and J by 2 bases, with 11 bases between. CDR1 and CDR2 (germline): MNHEY, SVGAGI. This CDR3 is 14 amino acids long. CDR3 bases: TGTGCCAGCAGCTCGACAGGTACCTACAATGAGCAGTTCTTC. Its translation is CASSSTGTYNEQFF.

CDR3 nucleotide sequence: TGTGCCAGCTCAGGACAGGGAGCAACTAATGAAAAACTGTTTTTT. Translation: CASSGQGATNEKLFF. This chain uses TRBV18 with TRBJ1-4; 8 bases agree with TRBD1. The trim removed 5 bases at V and 0 bases at J, leaving 2 bases unmatched. From germline, CDR1 is KGHSH and CDR2 LQKENI. The CDR3 totals 15 residues.